One and the same sample provided the 20 T cell receptor beta chains below, sequenced in a study of T cells in localized non-small cell lung cancer. The repertoire was sequenced with immunoSEQ multiplex PCR; TCRdb's copy has only in-frame clones and lacks some. This repertoire shows some 19,000 clones, 75% to 95% found once; its top ten account for 3.5% to 5%. The sample was peripheral blood, taken before any cancer treatment. The receptors shown here come from an older male donor with stage I squamous cell lung carcinoma.

This chain links TRBV7-9 with TRBJ1-2; D is undetermined. This CDR3 has 14 residues. V dropped 5 bases and J dropped 2 bases, with 12 bases sitting between them. The germline gives CDR1 SEHNR, CDR2 FQNEAQ (reference sequence). The DNA for the CDR3 is TGTGCCAGCAGCCTTGTCCCCTCCAACTATGGCTACACCTTC. Translating gives CASSLVPSNYGYTF.

The chain joins TRBV6-1 to TRBJ2-5; D might be TRBD1 (5 bases). Germline V lookup: CDR1 MNHNS, CDR2 SASEGT. The CDR3 has 13 amino acids. Trimming took off 4 bases at V and 7 bases at J, with 13 bases between the two ends. The CDR3 here is CASSATAFGTQYF. The CDR3 region has the DNA TGTGCCAGCAGTGCGACAGCTTTTGGGACCCAGTACTTC.

The gene calls are TRBV7-9 and TRBJ2-1, with 11 bases identical to TRBD2. V lost 4 bases and J lost 10; bases outside the gene matches: 15. The CDR3 extends over 17 amino acids. Germline V CDR1 and CDR2: SEHNR, FQNEAQ (reference sequence). CDR3 nucleotides: TGTGCCAGCAGCTCCCACGAACTAGCGGGAGCCCGGTCGGAGCAGTTCTTC. Protein: CASSSHELAGARSEQFF.

This clone showed up just a few times. This chain links TRBV7-3 with TRBJ2-2; perhaps D is TRBD1 or TRBD2 (5 bases each). V shed 3 bases and J shed 6 bases, with 14 bases lying between them. The CDR3 extends over 15 amino acids. Germline CDR1 is SGHTA and CDR2 is FQGTGA. In DNA form, the CDR3 reads TGTGCCAGCAGCTTCGGCAGGGACGGCGCCGGGGAGCTGTTTTTT. It is translated as CASSFGRDGAGELFF.

This rearrangement joins TRBV28 to TRBJ2-6; D remains ambiguous. Germline values: CDR1 MDHEN, CDR2 SYDVKM. Between the trimmed V and J ends, which lost 4 bases and 2 bases, there was a span of 6 bases. There are 14 residues in the CDR3. The chain's CDR3 is CASSSGTGANVLTF. The CDR3 bases are TGTGCCAGCAGTTCTGGGACTGGGGCCAACGTCCTGACTTTC.

V and J are TRBV5-5 and TRBJ2-3; the D gene is possibly TRBD2 (5 bases). CDR1 and CDR2 from the germline V gene are SGHKS and YYEKEE (reference sequence). CDR3 length: 14 residues. V gave up 1 base and J gave up 1 base, with 7 bases separating them. DNA of the CDR3: TGTGCCAGCAGCTTGCTGGGAGGCACAGATACGCAGTATTTT. Amino acids: CASSLLGGTDTQYF.

The V gene is TRBV2, the J gene TRBJ2-3, with 10 positions matching TRBD2. J lost 6 bases, V lost 8 bases, and 8 bases had no gene match. CDR3 length: 14 residues. CDR1 and CDR2 from the germline V gene are SNHLY and FYNNEI. The CDR3 nucleotides read TGTGCCAGCGTTCTAGCGGGAGTGGGGGATACGCAGTATTTT. Translated, it gives CASVLAGVGDTQYF.

The J gene is TRBJ2-7, the V gene TRBV28; maybe TRBD1 (6 bases). Per germline, CDR1 MDHEN and CDR2 SYDVKM. V gave up 6 bases and J gave up 6 bases, with 12 bases separating them. This CDR3 has 12 amino acids. This chain's CDR3 is CASRQGLLEQYF. The DNA of the CDR3 is TGTGCCAGCAGACAGGGTTTACTCGAGCAGTACTTC.

This chain links TRBV5-4 with TRBJ2-3; D unresolved. Trimming cost V 0 bases and J 3 bases, with 17 bases left between them. Germline V gene lookup returns CDR1 SGHNT and CDR2 YYREEE (reference sequence). The CDR3 covers 17 residues. CDR3: CASSLGGMGIGTDTQYF. As DNA, the CDR3 is TGTGCCAGCAGCTTGGGTGGGATGGGAATCGGAACAGATACGCAGTATTTT.

The rearrangement uses TRBV7-2 and TRBJ2-5; D perhaps matches TRBD1 (5 bases). This CDR3 contains 17 residues. Germline values: CDR1 SGHTA, CDR2 FQGNSA. V was pared by 1 base and J by 5 bases, with 20 bases between. Here the CDR3 DNA reads TGTGCCAGCAGCTTAGAAGGCAGGGTGGTTTTATGGGAGACCCAGTACTTC. Translation: CASSLEGRVVLWETQYF.

The CDR3 sequence is CASSLGGADEKLFF. CDR3 sequence (DNA): TGCGCCAGCAGCTTAGGGGGCGCGGATGAAAAACTGTTTTTT. The chain couples TRBV5-1 to TRBJ1-4; 7 bases are shared with TRBD1. With 2 bases clipped from V and 6 bases from J, the junction kept 4 bases outside the gene matches. This CDR3 contains 14 residues. In germline, CDR1 is SGHRS, CDR2 YFSETQ.

This sequence joins TRBV20-1 and TRBJ2-1, with D hard to call. CDR3 length equals 11 residues. V was clipped by 5 bases and J by 5 bases, with 7 bases between them. Germline loops: CDR1 DFQATT, CDR2 SNEGSKA (reference sequence). CDR3 amino acids: CSAAYNNEQFF. The CDR3 bases are TGCAGTGCTGCATACAACAATGAGCAGTTCTTC.

This clone appeared once. The chain links TRBV10-2 to TRBJ2-7; 9 bases are shared with TRBD2. This CDR3 spans 13 amino acids. The V and J ends lost 6 bases and 2 bases, in that order; junction bases with no gene match: 2. Germline CDR1 reads WSHSY; CDR2 reads SAAADI. The CDR3 bases are TGCGCCAGCAGGACTAGCGGCGCCTACGAGCAGTACTTC. Translating it yields CASRTSGAYEQYF.

The rearrangement joins TRBV6-5 to TRBJ1-4, with D perhaps matching TRBD1 (6 bases). CDR1 is MNHEY, CDR2 SVGAGI, per germline. This CDR3 contains 15 residues. V lost 2 bases, J lost 8 bases, and 15 bases lay in between. The CDR3 DNA reads as TGTGCCAGCAGTTACGGGGGCAGGGCCGGCGAAAAACTGTTTTTT. Translation: CASSYGGRAGEKLFF.

This sequence joins TRBV19 and TRBJ2-7, with a possible D match to TRBD2 (6 bases). Germline V gene lookup returns CDR1 LNHDA and CDR2 SQIVND (reference sequence). This CDR3 is 16 amino acids long. Trimming stripped 1 base from V and 4 bases from J, with 17 bases between. The CDR3 is CASSIGYGGIPYEQYF. CDR3 sequence (DNA): TGTGCCAGTAGTATAGGGTACGGGGGAATACCTTACGAGCAGTACTTC.

V gene TRBV11-3 combines with J gene TRBJ2-3; possibly TRBD1 or TRBD2 for D (6 bases each). CDR1 and CDR2 (germline): SGHNT, YENEEA. The V and J ends lost 4 bases and 6 bases respectively, with 14 bases between them. This CDR3 is built from 14 residues. The CDR3, as DNA: TGTGCCAGCAGCTCAAGAGGGGGGTCCGATACGCAGTATTTT. This sequence encodes CASSSRGGSDTQYF.

This clone has only a few counts. The V gene is TRBV7-3, the J gene TRBJ2-2, with 11 bases aligning to TRBD1. The J segment lost 6 bases and the V segment lost 5 bases, leaving 14 bases of the junction unmatched. Germline CDR1 is SGHTA and CDR2 is FQGTGA. The CDR3 is 18 amino acids. Here the CDR3 reads CASSPGDTPGQGAGELFF. The CDR3 DNA is TGTGCCAGCAGCCCTGGTGACACTCCGGGACAGGGGGCCGGGGAGCTGTTTTTT.

In nucleotides, the CDR3 is TGTGCCAGCACCAGTACTCAATACGAGCAGTACTTC. It codes for CASTSTQYEQYF. The V and J genes are TRBV28 and TRBJ2-7, with D hard to call. CDR1 is MDHEN and CDR2 is SYDVKM in the germline V gene. V was cut by 7 bases and J by 4 bases, with 11 bases left in between. The CDR3 runs 12 residues.

This clone showed up just a few times. The V and J genes are TRBV28 and TRBJ2-1; 11 bases fit TRBD2. The ends lost 6 bases at V and 7 bases at J; junction bases unmatched: 11. Germline V CDR1 and CDR2: MDHEN, SYDVKM. CDR3 length: 16 residues. The CDR3 loop reads CASSLPGLAGGNEQFF. In DNA form, the CDR3 reads TGTGCCAGCAGCCTCCCGGGGCTAGCGGGAGGTAATGAGCAGTTCTTC.

The V gene is TRBV6-5, the J gene TRBJ1-1; 7 nucleotides agree with TRBD1. Unmatched junction bases numbered 5, after V lost 7 bases and J lost 0 bases. This CDR3 region has 14 residues. CDR1 MNHEY and CDR2 SVGAGI come from the germline V gene. The chain's CDR3 is CASTKGQLNTEAFF. The CDR3 DNA reads TGTGCCAGCACAAAGGGACAGCTGAACACTGAAGCTTTCTTT.